This passage covers 26 T cell receptor beta chains from one sample sequenced in a study of cytomegalovirus exposure and HLA in healthy donors. Profiled with immunoSEQ multiplex PCR; TCRdb holds only in-frame clones, not every one. In the table there are tens of thousands of clones, 85% to 95% of which are singletons. The material sequenced was PBMCs. All receptors derive from a man between 18 and 35 years old in good health and CMV-seronegative.

The chain is built from TRBV6-6 and TRBJ2-3, with TRBD1 matching over 10 bases. There are 16 residues in the CDR3. Germline trimming cut 9 bases from V and 3 bases from J; bases unmatched to any gene: 12. CDR1 and CDR2 from the germline V gene are MNHNY and SVGAGI (reference sequence). The CDR3 nucleotides are TGTGCCAGTTCTCGAGACAGGGGGCGGGGGACAGATACGCAGTATTTT. Protein: CASSRDRGRGTDTQYF.

J is TRBJ2-1 and V is TRBV15; TRBD1 aligns across 9 bases. Germline CDR1 reads LNHNV; CDR2 reads YYDKDF (reference sequence). The CDR3 covers 16 residues. With 3 bases clipped from V and 8 bases from J, the junction kept 11 bases outside the gene matches. In DNA, the CDR3 is TGTGCCACCAGCAGTGATCGGGACAGGGTAGCGTATGAGCAGTTCTTC. The encoded protein is CATSSDRDRVAYEQFF.

A few counts support this clone. This specimen includes other DNA sequences encoding the same CDR3. V is TRBV7-2 and J is TRBJ2-5, with TRBD2 matching over 7 bases. With 1 base clipped from V and 1 base from J, the junction kept 3 bases outside the gene matches. The CDR3 sequence is 15 residues long. From germline, CDR1 is SGHTA and CDR2 FQGNSA. The CDR3 here is CASSLGGGPQETQYF. CDR3 DNA sequence: TGTGCCAGCAGCTTAGGCGGGGGACCCCAAGAGACCCAGTACTTC.

The chain has TRBV6-6 and TRBJ1-3; D uncertain. Trimming took off 2 bases at V and 0 bases at J, with 11 bases between the two ends. Germline V gives CDR1 MNHNY, CDR2 SVGAGI (reference sequence). The CDR3 contains 16 residues. The CDR3 loop reads CASSYEPQISGNTIYF. DNA for the CDR3: TGTGCCAGCAGTTACGAGCCTCAAATCTCTGGAAACACCATATATTTT.

This sequence joins TRBV11-2 and TRBJ2-3; D is perhaps TRBD2 (6 bases). The ends were cut back, 5 bases at V and 2 bases at J, with 14 bases in the middle. Germline V gene lookup returns CDR1 SGHAT and CDR2 FQNNGV. The CDR3 runs to 15 residues. CDR3: CASSQKAGPTDTQYF. CDR3 nucleotide sequence: TGTGCCAGCAGCCAGAAAGCGGGCCCCACAGATACGCAGTATTTT.

The V call is TRBV25-1, the J call TRBJ2-7, with TRBD1 matching over 10 bases. CDR1 is MGHDK, CDR2 SYGVNS, per germline. V lost 1 base and J lost 1; bases outside the gene matches: 4. The CDR3 totals 16 residues. CDR3 amino acids: CASSESGTGVSYEQYF. CDR3 DNA sequence: TGTGCCAGCAGTGAATCCGGGACAGGGGTTTCCTACGAGCAGTACTTC.

The chain carries TRBV28 and TRBJ1-5, with D tentatively TRBD1 (6 bases). The CDR3 has 14 amino acids. Germline assignment: CDR1 MDHEN and CDR2 SYDVKM. V was trimmed by 3 bases and J by 6 bases, leaving 12 bases between them. Written as DNA, the CDR3 is TGTGCCAGCAGTTTGAGGGGAGGGGGTCAGCCCCAGCATTTT. Translating gives CASSLRGGGQPQHF. Based on the CDR3 plus reference TRBV28 and TRBJ1-5, the full variable domain is DVKVTQSSRYLVKRTGEKVFLECVQDMDHENMFWYRQDPGLGLRLIYFSYDVKMKEKGDIPEGYSVSREKKERFSLILESASTNQTSMYLCASSLRGGGQPQHFGDGTRLSIL.

The chain has TRBV6-6 and TRBJ1-5; TRBD1 aligns across 7 bases. Unmatched junction bases numbered 4, after V lost 8 bases and J lost 0 bases. This CDR3 has 14 amino acids. The V gene's germline CDR1 is MNHNY and CDR2 SVGAGI (reference sequence). CDR3 sequence: CASFRDSSNQPQHF. CDR3 nucleotides: TGTGCCAGCTTCCGGGACAGTAGCAATCAGCCCCAGCATTTT.

This chain connects TRBV5-6 to TRBJ2-7, with 7 positions matching TRBD1. V gave up 5 bases and J gave up 3 bases; unmatched junction bases: 5. The CDR3 runs to 13 residues. The germline gives CDR1 SGHDT, CDR2 YYEEEE. The CDR3 DNA sequence: TGTGCCAGCAGAAAGGGACAGAACTACGAGCAGTACTTC. Protein: CASRKGQNYEQYF.

This clone showed up just once. This chain uses TRBV19 with TRBJ2-7; 9 nucleotides agree with TRBD2. The V segment lost 4 bases and the J segment 5 bases; nucleotides outside the gene matches: 6. Germline assignment: CDR1 LNHDA and CDR2 SQIVND (reference sequence). CDR3 length: 14 residues. CDR3 region: CASSKGLAAHEQYF. CDR3 bases: TGTGCCAGTAGTAAGGGACTAGCTGCCCACGAGCAGTACTTC.

The chain couples TRBV14 to TRBJ2-1; 8 nucleotides agree with TRBD2. Unmatched junction bases numbered 2, after V lost 0 bases and J lost 13 bases. The CDR3 spans 12 residues. CDR1 and CDR2 from the germline V gene are SGHDN and FVKESK. CDR3 in DNA: TGTGCCAGCAGCCAAGAGGGGACTAGACAGTTCTTC. It encodes CASSQEGTRQFF.

J is TRBJ1-1 and V is TRBV28; TRBD1 might be the D (5 bases). Per germline, CDR1 MDHEN and CDR2 SYDVKM. The CDR3 runs 14 residues. V was trimmed by 8 bases and J by 4 bases, leaving 17 bases between them. The CDR3 DNA reads TGTGCCAGCGGCTCAGGGCTCACGGGCACTGAAGCTTTCTTT. Translating it yields CASGSGLTGTEAFF.

The V and J genes are TRBV27 and TRBJ2-1, with 8 bases aligning to TRBD2. Looked up from germline, CDR1 is MNHEY and CDR2 is SMNVEV (reference sequence). The CDR3 sequence is 16 residues long. V lost 10 bases and J lost 0; bases outside the gene matches: 11. CDR3 in amino acids: CATTIIAGHSYNEQFF. The DNA for the CDR3 is TGTGCCACGACGATTATAGCGGGACACTCCTACAATGAGCAGTTCTTC.

V gene TRBV5-3 combines with J gene TRBJ2-1; tentative D call: TRBD1 (6 bases). TRBV5-3 is labeled an ORF, and its function is uncertain. Trimming shortened V by 2 bases and J by 10 bases, and 16 bases separated the two germline ends. The CDR3 runs 14 residues. In nucleotides, the CDR3 is TGTGCCAGAAGCTTTCTAGAGGGGGTCAAGGAGCAGTTCTTC. It specifies CARSFLEGVKEQFF.

The chain links TRBV5-6 to TRBJ2-5; perhaps TRBD2 as D (6 bases). V lost 4 bases to trimming and J lost 7 bases, with 14 bases between them. The CDR3 extends over 13 amino acids. Germline V lookup: CDR1 SGHDT, CDR2 YYEEEE. In DNA form, the CDR3 reads TGTGCCAGCAGCCAACTGCAGGGAGGGACCCAGTACTTC. Translation gives CASSQLQGGTQYF.

The gene calls are TRBV28 and TRBJ1-1; 9 bases map to TRBD1. CDR1 and CDR2 from the germline V gene are MDHEN and SYDVKM. The CDR3 is 14 residues long. J gave up 7 bases and V 5 bases, and 8 bases lay outside the gene matches. The CDR3 region has the DNA TGTGCCAGCAGTAAAAACAGGGGGCAAAATGAAGCTTTCTTT. Amino acids: CASSKNRGQNEAFF.

The table lists this clone with a count of one. The chain combines TRBV13 with TRBJ1-5, with D tentatively TRBD1 (6 bases). Germline CDR1 is PRHDT and CDR2 is FYEKMQ (reference sequence). The CDR3 is 14 amino acids. V was trimmed by 0 bases and J by 4 bases, leaving 7 bases between them. The CDR3 protein is CASSLGDRNQPQHF. DNA for the CDR3: TGTGCCAGCAGCTTAGGGGACAGAAATCAGCCCCAGCATTTT.

This chain uses TRBV7-2 with TRBJ2-7; the match to TRBD1 covers 7 bases. The J segment lost 0 bases and the V segment lost 5 bases, leaving 4 bases of the junction unmatched. The CDR3 runs to 14 residues. In germline, CDR1 is SGHTA, CDR2 FQGNSA. CDR3 protein: CASSGDSFSYEQYF. The CDR3 DNA sequence: TGTGCCAGCAGCGGGGACAGCTTCTCCTACGAGCAGTACTTC.

The J gene is TRBJ2-2, the V gene TRBV5-1, with TRBD2 matching 9 bases. The CDR3 has 16 residues. Germline-derived CDR1 and CDR2 are SGHRS and YFSETQ. V gave up 4 bases and J gave up 6 bases; unmatched junction bases: 10. CDR3 DNA: TGCGCCAGCAGCCGCGCGGGCGGGAGGGAACCCGGGGAGCTGTTTTTT. This sequence encodes CASSRAGGREPGELFF.

This clone showed up just a few times. This chain links TRBV5-1 with TRBJ2-7, with 8 bases lining up with TRBD2. The germline gives CDR1 SGHRS, CDR2 YFSETQ. V lost 4 bases and J lost 0; bases outside the gene matches: 6. The CDR3 spans 15 residues. CDR3 coding DNA: TGCGCCAGCAGCGCGGGACTAGTTATCTCCTACGAGCAGTACTTC. It translates to CASSAGLVISYEQYF.

This chain uses TRBV11-3 with TRBJ1-1; D ambiguous. V lost 5 bases, J lost 0 bases, and 7 bases lay in between. Germline V gene sequence: CDR1 SGHNT, CDR2 YENEEA. The length of the CDR3 is 13 residues. CDR3 coding DNA: TGTGCCAGCAGCCACGCAGTGAACACTGAAGCTTTCTTT. Translation gives CASSHAVNTEAFF.

On this clone itself: One end of the junction varies from germline; a read error may be responsible. The chain links TRBV28 to TRBJ2-2; 7 nucleotides match TRBD2. Germline V gives CDR1 MDHEN, CDR2 SYDVKM. The CDR3 has 15 residues. CDR3 DNA sequence: TGTGCCAGCAGTGGCTCGGGGAGGGCTAGATGGGGTGGTACTTTT. As protein: CASSGSGRARWGGTF.

The chain combines TRBV27 with TRBJ2-1, with D uncertain. Germline V gives CDR1 MNHEY, CDR2 SMNVEV (reference sequence). The CDR3 totals 15 residues. The V end lost 5 bases, the J end lost 6 bases, and 17 bases lay between the germline ends. The CDR3: CASSPYPKTRNEQFF. In nucleotides, the CDR3 is TGTGCCAGCAGTCCTTACCCGAAAACTCGCAATGAGCAGTTCTTC.

This chain connects TRBV4-1 to TRBJ2-5; unclear D gene. In germline, CDR1 is MGHRA, CDR2 YSYEKL. The CDR3 loop spans 15 amino acids. V lost 0 bases to trimming and J lost 0 bases, with 8 bases between them. This chain's CDR3 is CASSQEGRYQETQYF. CDR3 coding DNA: TGCGCCAGCAGCCAAGAGGGCAGGTACCAAGAGACCCAGTACTTC.

This clone was seen a handful of times. V and J are TRBV27 and TRBJ2-2; 8 bases align to TRBD1. The V segment lost 6 bases and the J segment 4 bases; nucleotides outside the gene matches: 4. The CDR3 covers 14 residues. Per the germline V gene, CDR1 is MNHEY and CDR2 is SMNVEV (reference sequence). The chain's CDR3 is CASRGTGGTGELFF. The CDR3 bases are TGTGCCAGCAGGGGTACAGGGGGCACCGGGGAGCTGTTTTTT.

V is TRBV5-1 and J is TRBJ1-1; 12 nucleotides agree with TRBD1. V lost 6 bases, J lost 3 bases, and 15 bases stayed unmatched. In germline, CDR1 is SGHRS, CDR2 YFSETQ. CDR3 length equals 18 residues. The CDR3 nucleotides are TGCGCCAGCAACCGCGGGACAGGGGGCGGATTTACGGACACTGAAGCTTTCTTT. Its protein product is CASNRGTGGGFTDTEAFF.